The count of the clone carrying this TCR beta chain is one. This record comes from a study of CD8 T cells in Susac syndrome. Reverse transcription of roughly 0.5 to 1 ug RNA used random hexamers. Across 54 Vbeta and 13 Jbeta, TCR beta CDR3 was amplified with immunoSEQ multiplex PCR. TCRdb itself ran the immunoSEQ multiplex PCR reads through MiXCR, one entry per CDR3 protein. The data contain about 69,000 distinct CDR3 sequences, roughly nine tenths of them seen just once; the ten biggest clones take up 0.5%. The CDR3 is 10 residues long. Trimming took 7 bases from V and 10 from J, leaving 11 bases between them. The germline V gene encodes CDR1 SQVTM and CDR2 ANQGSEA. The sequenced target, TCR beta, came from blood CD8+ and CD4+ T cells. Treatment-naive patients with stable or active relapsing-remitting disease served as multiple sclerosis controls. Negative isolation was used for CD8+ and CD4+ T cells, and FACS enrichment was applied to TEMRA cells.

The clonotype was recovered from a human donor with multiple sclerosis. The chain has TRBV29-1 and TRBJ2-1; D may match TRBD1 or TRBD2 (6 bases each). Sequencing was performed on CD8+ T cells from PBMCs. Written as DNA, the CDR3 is TGCAGCGCCGGGGGCGGGGAGCAGTTCTTC. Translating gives CSAGGGEQFF.